This T cell receptor beta chain was observed in a study of T cell responses to AZD1222 COVID-19 vaccine. This clone was detected only once. The target antigen is unknown. Between the trimmed V and J ends, which lost 5 bases and 8 bases, there was a span of 16 bases. CDR1 is MDHEN and CDR2 is SYDVKM in the germline V gene. The CDR3 runs 14 residues. Using immunoSEQ multiplex PCR, the repertoire was profiled, and TCRdb retains in-frame clones only, with some absent. This table holds approximately 100,000 clones, about nine tenths found once. Second-dose intervals near 4 or 12 weeks were combined. General observations from the study: Spike-wide vaccine-associated CD4 TCRs dominated at 160-218 and 743-854. Baseline serostatus was positive in only six AZD1222 recipients.

The source of this sequence is an adult who received the AZD1222 COVID-19 vaccine. The chain is built from TRBV28 and TRBJ1-5, with D maybe TRBD1 (5 bases). The sample consisted of peripheral blood, taken 28 days after the second AZD1222 dose. The CDR3 here is CASSDPGLIKPQHF. The DNA of the CDR3 is TGTGCCAGCAGTGACCCGGGACTGATAAAGCCCCAGCATTTT.